A single sample gave rise to the 27 T cell receptor beta chains below, sequenced in a study of shared clonotypes between healthy human individuals. In the naive CD8 group, cells lacked CD45RO and were positively selected for CCR7, so terminally differentiated effector memory CD45RA+ cells were left out. Profiling relied on immunoSEQ multiplex PCR, and the TCRdb table lists in-frame clones only, not all of them. The sample lists around 2,000,000 clones; around 96% were seen once. Material: naive CD8+ T cells sorted from blood. The receptors originated from a young man in good health.

This chain connects TRBV27 to TRBJ2-1; D is unclear. CDR1 is MNHEY, CDR2 SMNVEV, per germline (reference sequence). This CDR3 is built from 13 residues. V was trimmed by 5 bases and J by 3 bases, leaving 8 bases between them. The CDR3 bases are TGTGCCAGCAGTCTAACCAACTACAATGAGCAGTTCTTC. It yields the protein CASSLTNYNEQFF.

J is TRBJ2-2 and V is TRBV6-4, with D maybe TRBD2 (5 bases). The CDR3 consists of 15 residues. Germline CDR1 reads MRHNA; CDR2 reads SNTAGT. With 0 bases removed from V and 2 bases from J, the gap between germline ends came to 7 bases. Here the CDR3 reads CASSDSGANTGELFF. DNA for the CDR3: TGTGCCAGCAGTGACTCGGGAGCCAACACCGGGGAGCTGTTTTTT.

The rearrangement joins TRBV27 to TRBJ2-1; TRBD2 aligns across 12 bases. Germline-derived CDR1 and CDR2 are MNHEY and SMNVEV (reference sequence). The V segment lost 5 bases and the J segment 6 bases; nucleotides outside the gene matches: 8. This CDR3 region has 16 residues. The CDR3 DNA reads TGTGCCAGCAGTCGCATAGGGACTAGCGGGTTCAATGAGCAGTTCTTC. As protein: CASSRIGTSGFNEQFF.

The rearrangement uses TRBV12-5 and TRBJ2-1; 13 bases line up with TRBD2. CDR1 and CDR2 (germline): LGHNT, FRNRAP. The CDR3 totals 17 residues. After removal of 0 bases from V and 8 bases from J, the junction contained 7 bases not matched to a gene. The CDR3 nucleotides are TGTGCTAGTGGTTTGGTAGTAGGTGGACTAGCGGGAGATGAGCAGTTCTTC. Its translation: CASGLVVGGLAGDEQFF.

The chain joins TRBV28 to TRBJ2-7; D remains ambiguous. Germline-derived CDR1 and CDR2 are MDHEN and SYDVKM. The CDR3 sequence is 11 residues long. V was clipped by 5 bases and J by 4 bases, with 6 bases between them. CDR3 amino acids: CASSEEYEQYF. Here the CDR3 DNA reads TGTGCCAGCAGTGAGGAGTACGAGCAGTACTTC.

This chain connects TRBV7-9 to TRBJ2-2, with 8 nucleotides matching TRBD1. CDR3 size: 17 residues. Trimming removed 3 bases from V and 1 base from J; junction bases left unmatched: 7. CDR1 is SEHNR and CDR2 is FQNEAQ in the germline V gene (reference sequence). This CDR3 is CASSFPSDRGNTGELFF. CDR3 coding DNA: TGTGCCAGCAGCTTCCCTTCCGACAGGGGGAACACCGGGGAGCTGTTTTTT.

This clone was seen a few times. V usage is TRBV7-9 and J usage is TRBJ2-7; 9 bases map to TRBD2. The CDR3 is 15 amino acids. Germline V gene data show CDR1 as SEHNR and CDR2 as FQNEAQ (reference sequence). The junction had 7 bases not matched to a gene; V was cut back by 1 base and J by 6 bases. The CDR3 DNA sequence: TGTGCCAGCAGCTTAGGCGGGAGGGAAATAGGCGAGCAGTACTTC. Its protein is CASSLGGREIGEQYF.

This chain uses TRBV7-9 with TRBJ2-7; D is perhaps TRBD2 (5 bases). This CDR3 has 14 amino acids. V was shortened by 3 bases and J by 6 bases, with 15 bases between the two germline ends. CDR1 and CDR2 from the germline V gene are SEHNR and FQNEAQ (reference sequence). CDR3 loop: CASSLSGEVGEQYF. Written as DNA, the CDR3 is TGTGCCAGCAGCTTGAGCGGAGAGGTTGGCGAGCAGTACTTC.

Comments on this clone: This same CDR3 is encoded by further DNA sequences in the sample. The chain uses TRBV6-5 and TRBJ2-7; D remains unclear. Deletions cut 0 bases from V and 1 base from J, with 13 bases between. Germline CDR1 is MNHEY and CDR2 is SVGAGI. CDR3 length: 16 amino acids. The CDR3 coding sequence is TGTGCCAGCAGTTACTCCTCGGGCCACCTTTCCTACGAGCAGTACTTC. Amino acids: CASSYSSGHLSYEQYF.

The rearrangement links TRBV2 to TRBJ2-2; possibly TRBD2 for D (6 bases). Per the germline V gene, CDR1 is SNHLY and CDR2 is FYNNEI. V lost 8 bases and J 0 bases, leaving 10 bases between the germline ends. This CDR3 comprises 14 residues. The CDR3 DNA sequence: TGTGCCAGCGGGAGGATCGCGAACACCGGGGAGCTGTTTTTT. It is translated as CASGRIANTGELFF.

The chain combines TRBV2 with TRBJ2-7; D is ambiguous. Germline V gene data show CDR1 as SNHLY and CDR2 as FYNNEI. The CDR3 totals 12 residues. Trimming shortened V by 4 bases and J by 3 bases, and 7 bases separated the two germline ends. The CDR3 coding sequence is TGTGCCAGCAGTGCCTCTTTCTACGAGCAGTACTTC. Residues: CASSASFYEQYF.

V gene TRBV6-5 combines with J gene TRBJ1-6, with 8 positions matching TRBD1. In germline, CDR1 is MNHEY, CDR2 SVGAGI. J gave up 7 bases and V 6 bases, and 2 bases lay outside the gene matches. The CDR3 consists of 13 residues. The CDR3 DNA follows: TGTGCCAGCAGGGACAGGGAAAATTCACCCCTCCACTTT. Translating gives CASRDRENSPLHF.

The chain has TRBV4-1 and TRBJ2-5; no clear D. The V gene's germline CDR1 is MGHRA and CDR2 YSYEKL. The CDR3 extends over 15 amino acids. The germline V and J ends were trimmed by 4 bases and 3 bases, with 15 bases remaining between them. CDR3 nucleotide sequence: TGCGCCAGCAGCCCACTCCCTATGGTGGAAGAGACCCAGTACTTC. Translation gives CASSPLPMVEETQYF.

The chain combines TRBV7-9 with TRBJ2-7; TRBD1 matches at 9 bases. Trimming at V came to 5 bases and at J to 5 bases, leaving 4 bases not matched to a gene. CDR3 length equals 13 residues. Germline V gene data show CDR1 as SEHNR and CDR2 as FQNEAQ (reference sequence). The CDR3 sequence: CASSAGTGNEQYF. The CDR3 DNA sequence: TGTGCCAGCAGCGCCGGGACAGGGAACGAGCAGTACTTC.

The chain employs TRBV28 and TRBJ2-1; D ambiguous. V was pared by 3 bases and J by 5 bases, with 8 bases between. The V gene's germline CDR1 is MDHEN and CDR2 SYDVKM. CDR3 length equals 13 residues. Here the CDR3 reads CASSFRINNEQFF. The CDR3 region has the DNA TGTGCCAGCAGTTTCCGGATCAACAATGAGCAGTTCTTC. Full variable domain (outside the CDR3, taken from reference TRBV28 and TRBJ2-1): DVKVTQSSRYLVKRTGEKVFLECVQDMDHENMFWYRQDPGLGLRLIYFSYDVKMKEKGDIPEGYSVSREKKERFSLILESASTNQTSMYLCASSFRINNEQFFGPGTRLTVL.

This clone was observed a handful of times. The sample carries other DNA sequences with the same CDR3. V is TRBV27 and J is TRBJ2-2; D remains ambiguous. Trimming took off 0 bases at V and 6 bases at J, with 2 bases between the two ends. The CDR3 loop spans 12 amino acids. Per the germline V gene, CDR1 is MNHEY and CDR2 is SMNVEV (reference sequence). The CDR3 spells CASSLSPGELFF. The CDR3 DNA reads as TGTGCCAGCAGTTTATCCCCCGGGGAGCTGTTTTTT.

V usage is TRBV6-1 and J usage is TRBJ2-7; tentatively, D is TRBD1 or TRBD2 (5 bases each). Germline V gene lookup returns CDR1 MNHNS and CDR2 SASEGT. This CDR3 contains 15 residues. V shed 7 bases and J shed 5 bases, with 21 bases lying between them. The CDR3 here is CASTEGRVASHEQYF. The CDR3 coding sequence is TGTGCCAGCACCGAGGGGCGGGTGGCCAGCCACGAGCAGTACTTC.

V is TRBV7-8 and J is TRBJ2-1, with 13 bases fitting TRBD2. V was clipped by 5 bases and J by 5 bases; unmatched bases: 3. The CDR3 totals 15 residues. Germline V gene data show CDR1 as SGHVS and CDR2 as FQNEAQ. CDR3 protein: CASSVGLAGDNEQFF. The CDR3 DNA reads TGTGCCAGCAGCGTCGGACTAGCGGGAGACAATGAGCAGTTCTTC.

The chain couples TRBV19 to TRBJ1-2; 10 bases are a match to TRBD1. Germline assignment: CDR1 LNHDA and CDR2 SQIVND (reference sequence). There are 15 residues in the CDR3. The J segment lost 5 bases and the V segment lost 4 bases, leaving 7 bases of the junction unmatched. This CDR3 reads CASSTWDRGGYGYTF. The CDR3 DNA is TGTGCCAGTAGTACCTGGGACAGGGGTGGGTATGGCTACACCTTC.

CDR3 region: CASSDSRQGAEKLFF. The CDR3 coding sequence is TGTGCCAGCAGTGACTCCCGACAGGGTGCTGAAAAACTGTTTTTT. The V call is TRBV6-4, the J call TRBJ1-4; 7 bases line up with TRBD1. Germline CDR1 reads MRHNA; CDR2 reads SNTAGT. The trim removed 0 bases at V and 7 bases at J, leaving 5 bases unmatched. The CDR3 contains 15 residues.

The rearrangement links TRBV4-3 to TRBJ2-1, with TRBD1 as a possible D gene (5 bases). The germline V gene encodes CDR1 LGHNA and CDR2 YSLEER. V gave up 1 base and J gave up 7 bases, with 11 bases separating them. The CDR3 consists of 14 residues. CDR3 bases: TGCGCCAGCAGCCAAGTAGACAGTATGAATGAGCAGTTCTTC. Amino acid sequence: CASSQVDSMNEQFF.

Note on this clone: Other DNA sequences in this sample translate to the same CDR3. The V and J genes are TRBV30 and TRBJ2-7; a weak D match, TRBD1 (6 bases). Per germline, CDR1 GTSNPN and CDR2 SVGIG (reference sequence). Trimming shortened V by 4 bases and J by 3 bases, and 10 bases separated the two germline ends. The CDR3 is 12 amino acids. CDR3 sequence reads: CAWTGASYEQYF. The CDR3 nucleotides read TGTGCCTGGACAGGGGCTAGCTACGAGCAGTACTTC. Full variable domain (outside the CDR3, taken from reference TRBV30 and TRBJ2-7): SQTIHQWPATLVQPVGSPLSLECTVEGTSNPNLYWYRQAAGRGLQLLFYSVGIGQISSEVPQNLSASRPQDRQFILSSKKLLLSDSGFYLCAWTGASYEQYFGPGTRLTVT.

This chain links TRBV7-6 with TRBJ1-1; no clear D gene. Germline CDR1 and CDR2: SGHVS and FNYEAQ. Deletions cut 1 base from V and 7 bases from J, with 10 bases between. The CDR3 covers 13 residues. DNA of the CDR3: TGTGCCAGCAGCTTAGAACCGCTGGTTGAAGCTTTCTTT. Translation gives CASSLEPLVEAFF.

The V gene is TRBV19, the J gene TRBJ2-3; 9 nucleotides match TRBD1. The germline CDR1 and CDR2 sequences are LNHDA and SQIVND (reference sequence). Losses at the gene ends were 6 bases for V and 4 bases for J; bases not matched to a gene: 11. This CDR3 is built from 16 residues. The CDR3 region is CASRGTRTGEADTQYF. The CDR3 DNA reads as TGTGCCAGTAGAGGGACCCGGACAGGGGAGGCAGATACGCAGTATTTT.

This rearrangement joins TRBV6-5 to TRBJ1-2, with 7 positions matching TRBD1. V lost 0 bases and J lost 4; bases outside the gene matches: 5. The CDR3 has 15 amino acids. The germline V gene encodes CDR1 MNHEY and CDR2 SVGAGI. DNA for the CDR3: TGTGCCAGCAGTTACTCGGAGGGGGCGAGCTATGGCTACACCTTC. It codes for CASSYSEGASYGYTF.

The chain employs TRBV19 and TRBJ2-2; 13 bases align to TRBD2. After removal of 3 bases from V and 6 bases from J, the junction contained 7 bases not matched to a gene. From germline, CDR1 is LNHDA and CDR2 SQIVND (reference sequence). This CDR3 comprises 17 residues. CDR3 DNA sequence: TGTGCCAGTAGTATGGACGGACTAGCGGGAGAAGCCGGGGAGCTGTTTTTT. Translation gives CASSMDGLAGEAGELFF.

Remarks on this clone: Other DNA sequences in the sample encode the same CDR3. This chain uses TRBV9 with TRBJ1-5; 7 bases align to TRBD1. Germline loops: CDR1 SGDLS, CDR2 YYNGEE. The CDR3 runs 14 residues. V was pared by 4 bases and J by 1 base, with 2 bases of the junction left unmatched. The CDR3 DNA sequence: TGTGCCAGCAGCCCAGGGGGAAGCAATCAGCCCCAGCATTTT. It is translated as CASSPGGSNQPQHF.